The sample holds one count of the clone carrying this T cell receptor (beta chain). No antigen is known for it. The Oncomine TCR Beta short-read assay sequenced DNA from cultured CD4+ T cells. Each CDR3 protein gets one entry after TCRdb re-called the PCR reads with MiXCR. The sample records approximately 26,000 distinct CDR3 sequences, roughly 64% being singletons. The sample belongs to a study of vaccination and CD4 T cells after COVID-19. Across the study: Two Hispanic individuals were among six male and four female convalescent patients. Participants, all vaccine recipients, received two doses of either BNT162b2 or mRNA-1273. Cells were stimulated with overlapping spike peptide pools from SARS-CoV-2, HCoV-NL63, HCoV-OC43 and HCoV-229E.

The treatment: roughly 10-day PBMC culture with coronavirus spike peptide pools or control peptides (ViraFEST assay). With peptide pools, ViraFEST first expanded antigen-specific T cells and afterwards sequenced their TCRs. Input material: CD4+ T cells from blood, cultured in vitro. This clonotype was obtained from a human donor who had recovered from COVID-19.

CDR3 residues: CASMGVRRVKFTGELFF. CDR3 coding DNA: TGTGCCAGCATGGGGGTCCGGAGGGTCAAATTCACCGGGGAGCTGTTTTTT. The chain uses TRBV6-1 and TRBJ2-2, with D possibly being TRBD2 (6 bases). The V gene lost 7 bases and the J gene lost 4 bases, with 22 bases spanning the gap. This CDR3 is 17 amino acids long. Germline V gene sequence: CDR1 MNHNS, CDR2 SASEGT.